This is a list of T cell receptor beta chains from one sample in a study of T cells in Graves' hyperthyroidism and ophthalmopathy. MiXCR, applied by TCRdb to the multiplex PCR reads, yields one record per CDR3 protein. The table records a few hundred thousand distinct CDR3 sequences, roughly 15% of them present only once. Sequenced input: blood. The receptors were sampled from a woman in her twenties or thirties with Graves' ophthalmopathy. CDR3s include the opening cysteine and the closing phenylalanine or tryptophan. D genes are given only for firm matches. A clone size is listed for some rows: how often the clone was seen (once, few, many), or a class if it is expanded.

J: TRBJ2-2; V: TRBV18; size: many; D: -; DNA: TGTGCCAGCTCACCGACGGCCCAAGGGGATCTTTCCGGGGAGCTGTTTTTT; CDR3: CASSPTAQGDLSGELFF
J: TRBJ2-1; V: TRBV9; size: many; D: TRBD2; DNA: TGTGCCAGCAGCCCAGTGACTAGCGGGGACTACAATGAGCAGTTCTTC; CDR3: CASSPVTSGDYNEQFF
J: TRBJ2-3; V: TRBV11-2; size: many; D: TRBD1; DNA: TGTGCCAGCAGCACGCGACAGGGAATCGTCACAGATACGCAGTATTTT; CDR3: CASSTRQGIVTDTQYF
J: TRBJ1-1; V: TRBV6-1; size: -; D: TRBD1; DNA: TGTGCCAGCAGCGGACAGGGGGCTGCTTTCTTT; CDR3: CASSGQGAAFF
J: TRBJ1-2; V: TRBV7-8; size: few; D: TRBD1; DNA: TGTGCCAGCAGCTTAGTCCAGGGGGCGCCGACTACCTTC; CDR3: CASSLVQGAPTTF
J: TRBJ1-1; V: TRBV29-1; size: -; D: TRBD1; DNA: TGCAGCCAAGACAGGGGGGCTGAAGCTTTCTTT; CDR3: CSQDRGAEAFF
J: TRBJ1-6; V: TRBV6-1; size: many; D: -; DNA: TGTGCCAGCAGTGAAAAGCTCCAGGGGTACTGGGGAAATTCACCCCTCCACTTT; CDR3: CASSEKLQGYWGNSPLHF
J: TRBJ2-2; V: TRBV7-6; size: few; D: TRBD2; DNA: TGTGCCAGCACCGGACTAGCGGGGGGGAACGGGGAGCTGTTTTTT; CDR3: CASTGLAGGNGELFF
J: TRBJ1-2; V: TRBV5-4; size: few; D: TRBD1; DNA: TGTGCCAGCAGCACAACCGGGACAGGGGCCCTCTATGGCTACACCTTC; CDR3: CASSTTGTGALYGYTF
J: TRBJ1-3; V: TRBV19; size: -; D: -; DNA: TGTGCCAGTAGTCCCGTGGCGGGGCTCGGCTCTGGAAACACCATATATTTT; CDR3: CASSPVAGLGSGNTIYF
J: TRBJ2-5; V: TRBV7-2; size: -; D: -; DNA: TGTGCCAGCAGCTTCGGGGGTCGGACCGGGGAGACCCAGTACTTC; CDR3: CASSFGGRTGETQYF
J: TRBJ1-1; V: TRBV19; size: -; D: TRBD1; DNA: TGTGCCAGTAGTTCAGGGGGCTTCACTGAAGCTTTCTTT; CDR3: CASSSGGFTEAFF
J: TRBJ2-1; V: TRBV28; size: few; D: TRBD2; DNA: TGTGCCAGCAGTTCCCCTGCGGGGGGTTACCGTCAACAGTTCTTC; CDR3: CASSSPAGGYRQQFF
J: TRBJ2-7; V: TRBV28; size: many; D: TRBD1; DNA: TGTGCCAGCAGTAGGACCGGGACAGGGCTACCCTACGAGCAGTACTTC; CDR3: CASSRTGTGLPYEQYF
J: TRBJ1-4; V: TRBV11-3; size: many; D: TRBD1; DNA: TGTGCCAGCAGCGCCCGGACAGGGGCCTATAAAAAACTGTTTTTT; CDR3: CASSARTGAYKKLFF
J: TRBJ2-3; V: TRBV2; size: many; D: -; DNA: TGTGCCAGCACACCGACCGGTAGCACAGATACGCAGTATTTT; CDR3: CASTPTGSTDTQYF
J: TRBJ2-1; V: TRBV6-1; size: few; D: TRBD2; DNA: TGTGCCAGCAGACTATCCGGGACTAGAGGTGAGCAGTTCTTC; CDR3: CASRLSGTRGEQFF
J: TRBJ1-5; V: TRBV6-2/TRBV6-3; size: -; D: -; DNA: TGTGCCAGCAGTTACAACAGAAGAGATAGCAATCAGCCCCAGCATTTT; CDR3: CASSYNRRDSNQPQHF
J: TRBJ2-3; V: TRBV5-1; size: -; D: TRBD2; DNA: TGCGCCAGCAGCTCTCCCAAGCGGGGGGGCACAGATACGCAGTATTTT; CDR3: CASSSPKRGGTDTQYF
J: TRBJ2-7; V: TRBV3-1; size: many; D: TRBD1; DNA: TGTGCCAGCAGGTCAGGGGGTCGAGACTACGAGCAGTACTTC; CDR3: CASRSGGRDYEQYF
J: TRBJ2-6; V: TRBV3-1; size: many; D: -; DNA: TGTGCCAGCAGCCAAGAGGTTGGAGGCCCCCCTGGGGCCAACGTCCTGACTTTC; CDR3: CASSQEVGGPPGANVLTF
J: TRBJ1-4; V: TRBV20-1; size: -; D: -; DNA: TGCAGTGCTAGGCCCGGGGGTGAAAAACTGTTTTTT; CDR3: CSARPGGEKLFF
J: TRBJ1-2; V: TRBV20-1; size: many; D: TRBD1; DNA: TGCAGTGCTAGAGGGACAGGGCTTCCCTATGGCTACACCTTC; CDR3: CSARGTGLPYGYTF
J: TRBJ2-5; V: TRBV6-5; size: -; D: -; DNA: TGTGCCAGCAGTAACCCCGTGACTGGGAGACAAGAGACCCAGTACTTC; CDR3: CASSNPVTGRQETQYF
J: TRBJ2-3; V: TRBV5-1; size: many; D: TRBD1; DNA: TGCGCCAGCAGCCTGACAGGGACGGCAGATACGCAGTATTTT; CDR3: CASSLTGTADTQYF
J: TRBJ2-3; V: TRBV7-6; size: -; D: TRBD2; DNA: TGTGCCAGCAGCTTAGAGGGACTAGCGGCCAGCACAGATACGCAGTATTTT; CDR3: CASSLEGLAASTDTQYF
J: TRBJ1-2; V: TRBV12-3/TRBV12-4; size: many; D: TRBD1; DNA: TGTGCCAGCACTATGGGGGACAGGGAGGGAGGCTACACCTTC; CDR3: CASTMGDREGGYTF
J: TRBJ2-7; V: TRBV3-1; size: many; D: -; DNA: TGTGCCAGCAGCCAGACTCCGGGACTCCCTCCCTACGAGCAGTACTTC; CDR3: CASSQTPGLPPYEQYF
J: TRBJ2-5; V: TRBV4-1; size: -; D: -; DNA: TGCGCCAGCAGCTCCATAGTGCTAGCGACACAAGAGACCCAGTACTTC; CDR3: CASSSIVLATQETQYF
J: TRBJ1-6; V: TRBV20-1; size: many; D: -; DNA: TGCAGTGCTAGAGAGGGGCGTAGCTCCTATAATTCACCCCTCCACTTT; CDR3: CSAREGRSSYNSPLHF
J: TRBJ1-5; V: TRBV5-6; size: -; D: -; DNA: TGTGCCAGCAGCTTAGGTCCCGTAGTTAATCAGCCCCAGCATTTT; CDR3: CASSLGPVVNQPQHF
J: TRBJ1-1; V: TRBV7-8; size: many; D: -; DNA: TGTGCCAGCAGCTTAGAAACAGGGTACCGCACTGAAGCTTTCTTT; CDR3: CASSLETGYRTEAFF
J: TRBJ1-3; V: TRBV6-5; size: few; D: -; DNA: TGTGCCAGCAGTTACTCTCCACAAAGGAACTCTGGAAACACCATATATTTT; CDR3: CASSYSPQRNSGNTIYF
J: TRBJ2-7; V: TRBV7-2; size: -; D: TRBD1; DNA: TGTGCCAGCAGCCGACAAACCGGGACAGATAGTTACGAGCAGTACTTC; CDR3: CASSRQTGTDSYEQYF
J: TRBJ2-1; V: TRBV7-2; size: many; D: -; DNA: TGTGCCAGCAGCTTAATAGGGGGGGCCCCCTACAATGAGCAGTTCTTC; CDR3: CASSLIGGAPYNEQFF
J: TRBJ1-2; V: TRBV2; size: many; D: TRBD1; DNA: TGTGCCAGCAGTGTTCTCACAGGGGCTATTATCTATGGCTACACCTTC; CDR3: CASSVLTGAIIYGYTF
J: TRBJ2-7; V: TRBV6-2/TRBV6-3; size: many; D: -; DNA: TGTGCCAGCAGTTACACCCGGGACTACGAGCAGTACTTC; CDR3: CASSYTRDYEQYF
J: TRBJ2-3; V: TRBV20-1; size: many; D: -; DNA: TGCAGTGCTAGAATCCCCGAGGGGACAGATACGCAGTATTTT; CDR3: CSARIPEGTDTQYF
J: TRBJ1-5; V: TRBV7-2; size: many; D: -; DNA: TGTGCCAGCAGCTTAGAACAGGGTAGGGATCAGCCCCAGCATTTT; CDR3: CASSLEQGRDQPQHF
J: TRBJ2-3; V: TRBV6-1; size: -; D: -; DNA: TGTGCCAGCAGTAACTCCCGATCGGGGGACTGTGCTTGTTACACAGATACGCAGTATTTT; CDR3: CASSNSRSGDCACYTDTQYF
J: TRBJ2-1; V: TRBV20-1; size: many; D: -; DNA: TGCAGTGCTCACCGACCTGGGGAGGGGGGGCCCCTTGAGCAGTTCTTC; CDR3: CSAHRPGEGGPLEQFF
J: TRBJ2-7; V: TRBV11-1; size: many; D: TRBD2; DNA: TGTGCCAGCAGTCCAGACAGCGGGGAGACCTACGAGCAGTACTTC; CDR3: CASSPDSGETYEQYF
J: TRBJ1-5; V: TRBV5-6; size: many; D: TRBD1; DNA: TGTGCCAGCAGCTTGTACAGGGGGTCCCGGTCGCCCCAGCATTTT; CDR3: CASSLYRGSRSPQHF
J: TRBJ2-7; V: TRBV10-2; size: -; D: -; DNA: TGCGCCACGCGCGGACTTTCCTACGAGCAGTACTTC; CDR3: CATRGLSYEQYF
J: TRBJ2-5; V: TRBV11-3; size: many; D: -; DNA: TGTGCCAGCAGCTTAGGGGCAGCTCAAGAGACCCAGTACTTC; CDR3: CASSLGAAQETQYF
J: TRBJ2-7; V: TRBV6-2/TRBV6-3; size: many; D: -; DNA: TGTGCCCTGGGCGTCGCGGGACCCTACGAGCAGTACTTC; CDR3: CALGVAGPYEQYF
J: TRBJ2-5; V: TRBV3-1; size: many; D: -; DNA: TGTGCCAGCAGCCAAGGTTTGAGTCAGGGTGAGACCCAGTACTTC; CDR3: CASSQGLSQGETQYF
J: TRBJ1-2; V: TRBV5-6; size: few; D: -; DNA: TGTGCCAGCAGCGCCCTGGGGGGAGATCTCTATGGCTACACCTTC; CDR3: CASSALGGDLYGYTF
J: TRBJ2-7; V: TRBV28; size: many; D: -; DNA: TGTGCCAGCATCGAAACAGGAAAGAGCTACGAGCAGTACTTC; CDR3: CASIETGKSYEQYF